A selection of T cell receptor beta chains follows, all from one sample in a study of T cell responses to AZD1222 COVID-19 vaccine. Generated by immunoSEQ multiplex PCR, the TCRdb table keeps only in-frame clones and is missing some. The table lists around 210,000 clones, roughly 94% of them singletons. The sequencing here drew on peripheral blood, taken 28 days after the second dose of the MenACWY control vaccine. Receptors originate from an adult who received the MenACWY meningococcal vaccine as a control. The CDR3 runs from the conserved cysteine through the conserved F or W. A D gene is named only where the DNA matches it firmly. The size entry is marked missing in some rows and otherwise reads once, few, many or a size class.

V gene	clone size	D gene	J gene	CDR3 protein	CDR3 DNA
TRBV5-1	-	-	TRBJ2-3	CASSLDSTTTDTQYF	TGCGCCAGCAGCCTGGACAGCACCACCACAGATACGCAGTATTTT
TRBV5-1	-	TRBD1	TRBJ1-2	CASSSPGQPNYGYTF	TGCGCCAGCAGCTCACCGGGACAGCCTAACTATGGCTACACCTTC
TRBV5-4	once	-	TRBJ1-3	CASSLESGRAGNTIYF	TGTGCCAGCAGCTTGGAGAGTGGCAGGGCTGGAAACACCATATATTTT
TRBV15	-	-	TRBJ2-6	CATSRIVTGANVLTF	TGTGCCACCAGCAGAATAGTGACTGGGGCCAACGTCCTGACTTTC
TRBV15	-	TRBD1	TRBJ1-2	CATSRLQGNYGYTF	TGTGCCACCAGCAGATTACAGGGGAACTATGGCTACACCTTC
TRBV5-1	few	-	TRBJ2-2	CASSLAEANTGELFF	TGCGCCAGCAGCTTGGCTGAGGCGAACACCGGGGAGCTGTTTTTT
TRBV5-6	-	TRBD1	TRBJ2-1	CASSWSTGTTEQFF	TGTGCCAGCAGCTGGTCGACAGGGACGACTGAGCAGTTCTTC
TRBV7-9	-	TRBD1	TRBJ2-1	CASSPRTGADNEQFF	TGTGCCAGCAGCCCCCGGACAGGGGCCGACAATGAGCAGTTCTTC
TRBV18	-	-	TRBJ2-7	CASSRAGDSYEQYF	TGTGCCAGCTCACGGGCTGGAGACAGCTACGAGCAGTACTTC
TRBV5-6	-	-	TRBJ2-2	CASSLGPATGTGELFF	TGTGCCAGCAGCTTGGGGCCGGCCACGGGGACCGGGGAGCTGTTTTTT
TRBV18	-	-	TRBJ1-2	CASSPGGAGYGYTF	TGTGCCAGCTCCCCCGGGGGGGCTGGCTATGGCTACACCTTC
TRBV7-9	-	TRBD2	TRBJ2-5	CASSTGTSGQETQYF	TGTGCCAGCAGCACAGGGACTAGCGGACAAGAGACCCAGTACTTC
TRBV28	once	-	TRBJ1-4	CASNPPATNEKLFF	TGTGCCAGCAACCCCCCTGCAACTAATGAAAAACTGTTTTTT
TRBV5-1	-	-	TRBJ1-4	CASSFSSLGNEKLFF	TGCGCCAGCAGCTTTTCCAGTCTTGGTAATGAAAAACTGTTTTTT
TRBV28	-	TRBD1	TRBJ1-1	CASSLTGGTEAFF	TGTGCCAGCAGTTTGACAGGGGGGACTGAAGCTTTCTTT
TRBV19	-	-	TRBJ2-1	CASRNSYYNEQFF	TGTGCCAGTAGAAATAGCTACTACAATGAGCAGTTCTTC
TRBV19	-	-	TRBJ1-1	CASSISSGTEAFF	TGTGCCAGTAGTATATCGTCGGGAACTGAAGCTTTCTTT
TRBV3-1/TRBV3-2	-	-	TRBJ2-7	CASSQGGLPYEQYF	TGTGCCAGCAGCCAAGGTGGCCTCCCCTACGAGCAGTACTTC